A selection of T cell receptor beta chains follows, all from one sample in a study of OX40 agonist ivuxolimab in advanced cancers. Measured with immunoSEQ multiplex PCR; TCRdb has only the in-frame clones, and not every one. The sample has roughly 66,000 clones, 83% seen once. Sequencing used CD4+ or CD8+ T cells sorted from blood, obtained in a trial of the OX40 agonist ivuxolimab. The receptor source for this set is an adult with an advanced solid tumor such as melanoma, head and neck, liver or kidney cancer. Each CDR3 is given with its conserved first and last residue. The D gene is left open where the match is weak. Rows may omit the clone size; those that give it use once, few, many or a size class.

abundance | j_gene | d_gene | v_gene | CDR3aa | CDR3nt
. | TRBJ2-1 | TRBD2 | TRBV4-2 | CASSQNSREASGEQFF | TGTGCCAGCAGCCAAAATTCTCGGGAAGCTAGCGGTGAGCAGTTCTTC
. | TRBJ1-5 | . | TRBV5-6 | CASSSFRGYSNQPQHF | TGTGCCAGCAGCTCATTCAGGGGTTATAGCAATCAGCCCCAGCATTTT
. | TRBJ2-7 | . | TRBV28 | CASSLNGVQGEQYF | TGTGCCAGCAGTTTGAACGGGGTTCAGGGGGAGCAGTACTTC
. | TRBJ2-5 | TRBD1 | TRBV25-1 | CASGGQGAGTQYF | TGTGCCAGCGGCGGACAGGGAGCGGGGACCCAGTACTTC
. | TRBJ2-7 | TRBD2 | TRBV5-1 | CASSLELAGSYEQYF | TGCGCCAGCAGCTTGGAACTAGCGGGGTCCTACGAGCAGTACTTC
. | TRBJ1-1 | . | TRBV11-3 | CASSFGQGYTEAFF | TGTGCCAGCAGCTTTGGTCAGGGGTACACTGAAGCTTTCTTT
. | TRBJ2-7 | TRBD2 | TRBV11-3 | CASSPRGYEQYF | TGTGCCAGCAGCCCGCGGGGGTACGAGCAGTACTTC
. | TRBJ1-1 | . | TRBV5-1 | CASSSTAGGNTEAFF | TGCGCCAGCAGCTCGACAGCTGGTGGGAACACTGAAGCTTTCTTT
. | TRBJ2-7 | . | TRBV4-3 | CASSQDDYYEQYF | TGCGCCAGCAGCCAAGATGACTACTACGAGCAGTACTTC
. | TRBJ2-7 | TRBD2 | TRBV6-5 | CASSLRGGNEQYF | TGTGCCAGCAGTCTTCGGGGGGGTAACGAGCAGTACTTC
. | TRBJ2-7 | . | TRBV6-5 | CASSYSPVSYEQYF | TGTGCCAGCAGTTACTCGCCGGTCTCCTACGAGCAGTACTTC
. | TRBJ2-1 | . | TRBV5-1 | CASSLGLGRDPSYNEQFF | TGCGCCAGCAGCTTGGGATTAGGCCGGGACCCGTCCTACAATGAGCAGTTCTTC
. | TRBJ2-5 | . | TRBV2 | CASSPADYQETQYF | TGTGCCAGTTCCCCCGCGGACTATCAAGAGACCCAGTACTTC
. | TRBJ2-3 | TRBD2 | TRBV5-1 | CASSQSLAGGPTDTQYF | TGCGCCAGCAGCCAATCCCTAGCGGGAGGGCCCACAGATACGCAGTATTTT
. | TRBJ2-1 | . | TRBV6-1 | CASRPIRTYNEQFF | TGTGCCAGCAGACCCATCCGGACCTACAATGAGCAGTTCTTC
. | TRBJ2-6 | TRBD1 | TRBV19 | CASGTGGASGANVLTF | TGTGCCAGTGGGACAGGGGGGGCCTCTGGGGCCAACGTCCTGACTTTC
few | TRBJ1-5 | . | TRBV28 | CASSSPGRGVQPQHF | TGTGCCAGCAGTTCGCCGGGGAGGGGGGTCCAGCCCCAGCATTTT